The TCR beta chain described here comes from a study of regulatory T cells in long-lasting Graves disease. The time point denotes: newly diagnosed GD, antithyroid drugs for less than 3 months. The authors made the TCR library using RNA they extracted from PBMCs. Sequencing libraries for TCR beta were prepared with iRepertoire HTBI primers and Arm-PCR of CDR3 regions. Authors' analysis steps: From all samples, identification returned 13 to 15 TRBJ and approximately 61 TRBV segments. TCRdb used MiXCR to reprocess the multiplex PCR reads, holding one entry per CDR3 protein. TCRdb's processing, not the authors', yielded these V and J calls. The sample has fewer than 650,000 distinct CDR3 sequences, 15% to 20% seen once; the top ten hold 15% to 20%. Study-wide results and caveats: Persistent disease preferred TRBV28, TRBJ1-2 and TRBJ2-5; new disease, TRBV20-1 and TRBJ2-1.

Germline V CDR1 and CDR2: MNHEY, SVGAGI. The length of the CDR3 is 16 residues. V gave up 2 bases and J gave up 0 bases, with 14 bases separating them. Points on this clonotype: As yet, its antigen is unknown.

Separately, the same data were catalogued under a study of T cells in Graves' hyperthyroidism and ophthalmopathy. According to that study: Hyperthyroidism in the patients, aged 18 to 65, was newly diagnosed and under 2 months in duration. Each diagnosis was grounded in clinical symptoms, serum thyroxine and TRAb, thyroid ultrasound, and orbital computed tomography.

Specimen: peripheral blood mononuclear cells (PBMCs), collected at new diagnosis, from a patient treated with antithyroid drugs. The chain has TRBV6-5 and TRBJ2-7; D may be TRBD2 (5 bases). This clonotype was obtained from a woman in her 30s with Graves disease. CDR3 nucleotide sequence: TGTGCCAGCAGTTACCCCTTCGGTGGGAGCTCCTACGAGCAGTACTTC. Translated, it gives CASSYPFGGSSYEQYF.